This T cell receptor beta chain was sequenced during a study of blood T cell repertoires in COVID-19. Measured with immunoSEQ multiplex PCR; TCRdb has only the in-frame clones, and not every one. The data hold approximately 200,000 clones, with roughly nine tenths observed a single time. The count of this clone is one. The receptor comes from a woman between 18 and 30 years old in a cohort exposed to, infected with or recovered from COVID-19 (not recorded which). Specimen: PBMCs or T cells enriched from blood (not recorded which).

The CDR3 protein is CASSLEPAGATEAFF. CDR3 DNA: TGTGCCAGCAGCTTGGAACCTGCGGGGGCCACTGAAGCTTTCTTT. This chain links TRBV5-4 with TRBJ1-1; tentatively, D is TRBD1 (6 bases). The CDR3 length is 15 residues. Germline loops: CDR1 SGHNT, CDR2 YYREEE (reference sequence). V was clipped by 0 bases and J by 4 bases, with 13 bases between them.